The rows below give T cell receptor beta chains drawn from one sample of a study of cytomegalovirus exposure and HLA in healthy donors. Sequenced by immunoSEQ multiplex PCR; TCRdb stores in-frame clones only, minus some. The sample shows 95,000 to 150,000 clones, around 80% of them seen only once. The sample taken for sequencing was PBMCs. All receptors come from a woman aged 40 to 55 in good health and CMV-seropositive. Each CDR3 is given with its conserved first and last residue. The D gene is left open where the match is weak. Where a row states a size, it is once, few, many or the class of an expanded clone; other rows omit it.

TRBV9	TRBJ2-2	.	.	CASSVVGQNTGELFF	TGTGCCAGCAGCGTAGTAGGACAGAACACCGGGGAGCTGTTTTTT
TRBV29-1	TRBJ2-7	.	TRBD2	CSVALAGGYEQYF	TGCAGCGTTGCCCTAGCGGGGGGCTACGAGCAGTACTTC
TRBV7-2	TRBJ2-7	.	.	CASSLGGHYEQYF	TGTGCCAGCAGCTTAGGTGGCCACTACGAGCAGTACTTC
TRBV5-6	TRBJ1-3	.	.	CASSLDGGVIAGNTIYF	TGTGCCAGCAGCTTAGACGGCGGGGTCATAGCGGGAAACACCATATATTTT
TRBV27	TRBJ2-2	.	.	CASSLLRLGPGELFF	TGTGCCAGCAGTCTCCTCCGACTCGGTCCTGGGGAGCTGTTTTTT
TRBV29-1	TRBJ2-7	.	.	CSVGGSYEQYF	TGCAGCGTTGGGGGCAGCTACGAGCAGTACTTC
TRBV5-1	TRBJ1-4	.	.	CASSRTVATNEKLFF	TGCGCCAGCAGTCGGACAGTTGCAACTAATGAAAAACTGTTTTTT
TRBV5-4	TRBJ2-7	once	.	CASKQDRASYEQYF	TGTGCCAGCAAGCAGGACAGAGCTTCCTACGAGCAGTACTTC
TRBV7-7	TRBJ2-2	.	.	CASSLVGLSTGELFF	TGTGCTAGCAGCTTAGTCGGACTTTCTACCGGGGAGCTGTTTTTT
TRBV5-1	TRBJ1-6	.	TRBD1	CASSLGTATPLHF	TGCGCCAGCAGCCTTGGGACAGCTACACCCCTCCACTTT
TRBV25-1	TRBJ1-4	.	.	CASRQGWDEKLFF	TGTGCCAGCAGACAGGGATGGGATGAAAAACTGTTTTTT
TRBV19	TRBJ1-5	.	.	CASSLADSLNQPQHF	TGTGCCAGTAGTCTCGCGGACAGCCTTAATCAGCCCCAGCATTTT
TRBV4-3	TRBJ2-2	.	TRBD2	CASSQRGLAGTGELFF	TGCGCCAGCAGCCAACGAGGACTAGCGGGAACCGGGGAGCTGTTTTTT
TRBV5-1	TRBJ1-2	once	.	CASSLDLQGPYGYTF	TGCGCCAGCAGCTTGGACCTCCAGGGCCCCTACGGCTACACCTTC
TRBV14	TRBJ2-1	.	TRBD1	CASSPTGYGEQFF	TGTGCCAGCAGCCCGACAGGGTATGGTGAGCAGTTCTTC
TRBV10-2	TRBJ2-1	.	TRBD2	CASGPAGAYNEQFF	TGCGCCAGCGGCCCGGCGGGGGCCTACAATGAGCAGTTCTTC
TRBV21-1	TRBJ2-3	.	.	CASSKGAQLPTDTQYF	TGTGCCAGCAGCAAAGGGGCACAGCTCCCCACAGATACGCAGTATTTT
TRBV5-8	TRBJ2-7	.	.	CASSGGYIRSDLTYEQYF	TGTGCCAGCAGCGGCGGTTACATCCGGAGCGACCTAACCTACGAGCAGTACTTC
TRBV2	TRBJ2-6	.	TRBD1	CASRRDRVMAGANALTF	TGTGCCAGCAGACGTGACAGGGTAATGGCTGGGGCCAACGCCCTGACTTTC
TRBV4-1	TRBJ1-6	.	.	CASSLRSEGRSDSPLHF	TGCGCCAGCAGCCTTAGGTCCGAGGGCAGGTCAGATTCACCCCTCCACTTT
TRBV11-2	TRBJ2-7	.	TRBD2	CASSTGGTPPHEQYF	TGTGCCAGCAGCACCGGGGGGACCCCACCACACGAGCAGTACTTC
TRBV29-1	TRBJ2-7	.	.	CSVELRDYEQYF	TGCAGCGTAGAACTTCGGGACTACGAGCAGTACTTC
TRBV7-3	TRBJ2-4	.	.	CASSLTRENIQYF	TGTGCCAGCAGCCTTACCAGGGAAAACATTCAGTACTTC
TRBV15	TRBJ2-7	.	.	CATSRGLGAEQYF	TGTGCCACCAGCAGAGGGCTGGGAGCCGAGCAGTACTTC
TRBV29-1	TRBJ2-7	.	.	CSEAPSYEQYF	TGCAGCGAAGCTCCCTCCTACGAGCAGTACTTC
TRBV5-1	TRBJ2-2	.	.	CASSLQGPPTGELFF	TGCGCCAGCAGCTTGCAGGGGCCCCCAACCGGGGAGCTGTTTTTT
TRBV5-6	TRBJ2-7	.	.	CASRARGSGQYF	TGTGCCAGCAGGGCGCGGGGTTCCGGGCAGTACTTC
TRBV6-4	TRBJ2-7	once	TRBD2	CASSDPVGLADYEQYF	TGTGCCAGCAGTGACCCCGTTGGGCTAGCGGACTACGAGCAGTACTTC
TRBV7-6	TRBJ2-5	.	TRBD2	CASSLVGLAGEETQYF	TGTGCCAGCAGCTTAGTAGGGCTAGCGGGGGAAGAGACCCAGTACTTC
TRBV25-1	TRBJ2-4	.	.	CASSEVGRPQYF	TGTGCCAGCAGTGAAGTGGGGAGACCCCAGTACTTC
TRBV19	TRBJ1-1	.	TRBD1	CASSRTGTGVSFF	TGTGCCAGTAGTCGTACCGGGACAGGGGTATCGTTCTTT
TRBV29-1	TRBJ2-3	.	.	CSVALLDTQYF	TGCAGCGTGGCCCTGTTGGATACGCAGTATTTT
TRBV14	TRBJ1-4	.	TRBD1	CASSRQGPSGERLFF	TGTGCCAGCAGCCGACAGGGACCTTCAGGAGAAAGACTGTTTTTT
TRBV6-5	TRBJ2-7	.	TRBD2	CASRLTSGYYEQYF	TGTGCCAGCAGGCTGACTAGCGGATACTACGAGCAGTACTTC
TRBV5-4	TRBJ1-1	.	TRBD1	CASSLGATGKTEAFF	TGTGCCAGCAGCTTGGGGGCGACAGGGAAGACTGAAGCTTTCTTT
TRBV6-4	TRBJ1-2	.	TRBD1	CASGRQGDGYTF	TGTGCCAGCGGGAGACAGGGGGATGGCTACACCTTC
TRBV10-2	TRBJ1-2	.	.	CASRAAGKGHGYTF	TGCGCCAGCAGGGCCGCGGGGAAGGGCCATGGCTACACCTTC
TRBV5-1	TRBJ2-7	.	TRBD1	CASSSGTGTYEQYF	TGCGCCAGCAGCTCCGGGACAGGGACCTACGAGCAGTACTTC
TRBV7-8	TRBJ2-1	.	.	CASTSRDSRSNNEQFF	TGTGCCAGCACCTCACGAGACAGTCGATCTAACAATGAGCAGTTCTTC
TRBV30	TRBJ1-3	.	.	CALDSSGNTIYF	TGTGCCTTGGACAGCTCTGGAAACACCATATATTTT
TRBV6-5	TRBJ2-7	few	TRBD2	CASTGLAGSTYEQYF	TGTGCCAGCACGGGACTAGCGGGGAGTACCTACGAGCAGTACTTC
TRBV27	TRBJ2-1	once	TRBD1	CASSYSRTGRREQFF	TGTGCCAGCAGTTACTCCCGGACAGGTCGGAGGGAGCAGTTCTTC
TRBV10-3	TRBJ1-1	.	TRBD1	CAISARDRGGVTEAFF	TGTGCCATCAGTGCCCGGGACAGGGGAGGGGTCACTGAAGCTTTCTTT
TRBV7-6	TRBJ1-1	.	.	CASSRGRNTEAFF	TGTGCCAGCAGCCGAGGCCGGAACACTGAAGCTTTCTTT
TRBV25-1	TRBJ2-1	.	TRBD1	CASSRDRQSYNEQFF	TGTGCCAGCAGTCGGGACAGGCAGTCCTACAATGAGCAGTTCTTC
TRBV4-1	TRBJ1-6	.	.	CASSQPGGLESSYNSPLHF	TGCGCCAGCAGCCAGCCGGGGGGACTGGAGAGCTCCTATAATTCACCCCTCCACTTT
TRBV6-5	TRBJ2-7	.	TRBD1	CASTPGQSSYEQYF	TGTGCCAGCACCCCGGGACAGAGCTCCTACGAGCAGTACTTC
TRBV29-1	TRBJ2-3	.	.	CSVGVGGTDTQYF	TGCAGCGTTGGGGTGGGAGGCACAGATACGCAGTATTTT
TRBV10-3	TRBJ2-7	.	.	CAISENPGYEQYF	TGTGCCATCAGTGAGAATCCAGGGTACGAGCAGTACTTC
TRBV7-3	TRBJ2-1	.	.	CASSLAGISYNEQFF	TGTGCCAGCAGCTTAGCGGGAATCTCCTACAATGAGCAGTTCTTC
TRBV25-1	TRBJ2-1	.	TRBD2	CASSPSGGGYNEQFF	TGTGCCAGCAGTCCCAGCGGGGGCGGGTACAATGAGCAGTTCTTC
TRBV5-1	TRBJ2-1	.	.	CASSREGQLNNEQFF	TGCGCCAGCAGCCGGGAGGGACAGCTGAACAATGAGCAGTTCTTC
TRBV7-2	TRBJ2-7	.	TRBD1	CASSRTTGRYEQYF	TGTGCCAGCAGCAGGACGACAGGGAGATACGAGCAGTACTTC
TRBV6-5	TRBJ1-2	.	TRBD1	CASTRQGMQGYGYTF	TGTGCCAGCACCAGACAGGGGATGCAAGGCTATGGCTACACCTTC
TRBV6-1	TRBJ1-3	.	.	CASSEVGGRGNTIYF	TGTGCCAGCAGTGAAGTAGGAGGACGTGGAAACACCATATATTTT
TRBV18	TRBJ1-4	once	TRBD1	CASSQDRAREKLFF	TGTGCCAGCTCACAGGACAGGGCCCGGGAAAAACTGTTTTTT
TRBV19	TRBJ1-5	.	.	CASSALVGQPQHF	TGTGCCAGTAGTGCCCTTGTCGGTCAGCCCCAGCATTTT
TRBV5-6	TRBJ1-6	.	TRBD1	CASRVREQGRSPLHF	TGTGCCAGCAGGGTCAGGGAACAGGGGCGGTCACCCCTCCACTTT